This paragraph covers one TCR beta chain sequence. This entry comes from a study of early T cells in non-severe SARS-CoV-2 infection. In the study overall: The authors sequenced bulk RNA from unsorted whole blood, leaving chains unpaired.

Per the germline V gene, CDR1 is MNHNS and CDR2 is SASEGT. The CDR3 covers 14 residues. V dropped 9 bases and J dropped 7; count of bases not matched to a gene: 14. Researchers tagged individual cDNA molecules with unique molecular identifiers. MiXCR was run by TCRdb on the 5' RACE reads, yielding one entry per CDR3 protein. The sample has fewer than 100,000 distinct CDR3 sequences; about 10% are singletons. Source material: whole blood. The chain recombines TRBV6-1 with TRBJ1-2, with 7 positions matching TRBD1. This receptor was identified in an adult who was a healthcare worker with PCR-confirmed SARS-CoV-2 infection or an uninfected control (not recorded which). DNA of the CDR3: TGTGCCAGTTCACGGGACAGTCAGGGCCCTGGCTACACCTTC. It is translated as CASSRDSQGPGYTF.